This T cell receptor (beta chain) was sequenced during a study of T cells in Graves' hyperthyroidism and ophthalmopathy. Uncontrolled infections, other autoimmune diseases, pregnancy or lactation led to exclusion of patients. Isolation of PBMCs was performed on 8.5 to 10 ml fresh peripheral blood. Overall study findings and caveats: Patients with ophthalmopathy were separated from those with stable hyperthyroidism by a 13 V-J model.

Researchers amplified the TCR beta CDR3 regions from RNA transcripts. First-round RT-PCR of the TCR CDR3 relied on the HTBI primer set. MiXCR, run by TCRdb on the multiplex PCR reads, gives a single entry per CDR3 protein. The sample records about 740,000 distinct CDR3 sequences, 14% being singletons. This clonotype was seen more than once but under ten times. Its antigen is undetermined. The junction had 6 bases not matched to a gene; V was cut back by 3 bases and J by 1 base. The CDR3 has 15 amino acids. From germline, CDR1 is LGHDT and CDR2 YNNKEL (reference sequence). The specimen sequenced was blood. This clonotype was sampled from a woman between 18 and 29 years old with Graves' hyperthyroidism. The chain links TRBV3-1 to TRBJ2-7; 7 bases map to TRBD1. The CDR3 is CASSHPRQGSYEQYF. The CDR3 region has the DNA TGTGCCAGCAGCCACCCGAGACAGGGTTCCTACGAGCAGTACTTC.